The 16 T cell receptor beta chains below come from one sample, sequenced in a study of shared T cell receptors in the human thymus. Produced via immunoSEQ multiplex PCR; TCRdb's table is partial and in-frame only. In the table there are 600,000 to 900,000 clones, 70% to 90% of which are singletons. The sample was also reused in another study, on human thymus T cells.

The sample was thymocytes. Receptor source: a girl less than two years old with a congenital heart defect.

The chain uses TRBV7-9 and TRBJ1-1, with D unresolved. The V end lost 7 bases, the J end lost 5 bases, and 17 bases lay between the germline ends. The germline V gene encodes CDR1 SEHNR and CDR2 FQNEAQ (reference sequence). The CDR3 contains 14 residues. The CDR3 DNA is TGTGCCAGCATCCCGGGGTTGGGGAAGACTGAAGCTTTCTTT. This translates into CASIPGLGKTEAFF. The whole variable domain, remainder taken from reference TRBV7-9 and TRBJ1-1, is DTGVSQNPRHKITKRGQNVTFRCDPISEHNRLYWYRQTLGQGPEFLTYFQNEAQLEKSRLLSDRFSAERPKGSFSTLEIQRTEQGDSAMYLCASIPGLGKTEAFFGQGTRLTVV.

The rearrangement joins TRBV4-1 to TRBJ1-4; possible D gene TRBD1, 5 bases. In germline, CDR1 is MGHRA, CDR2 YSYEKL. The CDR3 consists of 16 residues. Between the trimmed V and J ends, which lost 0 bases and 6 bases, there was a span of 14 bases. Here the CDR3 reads CASSQDRGLIYEKLFF. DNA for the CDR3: TGCGCCAGCAGCCAAGACCGGGGACTCATATATGAAAAACTGTTTTTT.

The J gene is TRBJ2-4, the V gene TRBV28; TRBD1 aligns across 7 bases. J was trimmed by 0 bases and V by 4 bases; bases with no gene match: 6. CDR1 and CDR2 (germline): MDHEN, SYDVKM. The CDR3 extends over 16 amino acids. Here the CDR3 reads CASSYRDRVAKNIQYF. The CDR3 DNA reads TGTGCCAGCAGTTACCGGGACAGAGTAGCCAAAAACATTCAGTACTTC.

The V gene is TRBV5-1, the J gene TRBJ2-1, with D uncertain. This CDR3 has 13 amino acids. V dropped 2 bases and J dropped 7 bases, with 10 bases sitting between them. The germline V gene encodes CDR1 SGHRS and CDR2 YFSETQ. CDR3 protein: CASSFLGTNEQFF. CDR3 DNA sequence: TGCGCCAGCAGCTTCCTGGGCACTAATGAGCAGTTCTTC.

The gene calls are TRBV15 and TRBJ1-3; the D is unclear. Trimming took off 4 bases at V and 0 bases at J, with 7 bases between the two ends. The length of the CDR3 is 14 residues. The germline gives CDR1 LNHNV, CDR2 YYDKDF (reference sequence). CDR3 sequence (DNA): TGTGCCACCAGCATCCGTAACTCTGGAAACACCATATATTTT. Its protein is CATSIRNSGNTIYF.

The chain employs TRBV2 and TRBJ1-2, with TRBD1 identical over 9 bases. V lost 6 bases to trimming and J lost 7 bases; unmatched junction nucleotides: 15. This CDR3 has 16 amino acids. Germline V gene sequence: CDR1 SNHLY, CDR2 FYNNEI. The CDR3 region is CASRGPGQGVDRGYTF. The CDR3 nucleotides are TGTGCCAGCAGGGGTCCGGGACAGGGCGTAGACCGTGGCTACACCTTC. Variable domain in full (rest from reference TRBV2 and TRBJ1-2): EPEVTQTPSHQVTQMGQEVILRCVPISNHLYFYWYRQILGQKVEFLVSFYNNEISEKSEIFDDQFSVERPDGSNFTLKIRSTKLEDSAMYFCASRGPGQGVDRGYTFGSGTRLTVV.

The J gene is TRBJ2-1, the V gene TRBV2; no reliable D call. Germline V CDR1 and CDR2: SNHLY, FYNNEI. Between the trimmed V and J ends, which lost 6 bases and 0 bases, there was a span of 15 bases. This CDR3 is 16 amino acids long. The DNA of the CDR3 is TGTGCCAGCAGAACCAAATTCTGCAGCTCCTACAATGAGCAGTTCTTC. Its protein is CASRTKFCSSYNEQFF.

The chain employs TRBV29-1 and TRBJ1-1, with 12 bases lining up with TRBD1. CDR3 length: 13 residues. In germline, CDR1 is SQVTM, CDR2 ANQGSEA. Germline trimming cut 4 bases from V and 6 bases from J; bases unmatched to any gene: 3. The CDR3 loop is CSVAGTGGSEAFF. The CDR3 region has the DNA TGCAGCGTTGCCGGGACAGGGGGCTCTGAAGCTTTCTTT.

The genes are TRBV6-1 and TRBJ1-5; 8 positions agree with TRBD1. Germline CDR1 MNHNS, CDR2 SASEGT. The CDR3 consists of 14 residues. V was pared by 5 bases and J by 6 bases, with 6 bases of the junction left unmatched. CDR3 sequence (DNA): TGTGCCAGCAGTACAGGGGGTGGGGGTCAGCCCCAGCATTTT. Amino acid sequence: CASSTGGGGQPQHF.

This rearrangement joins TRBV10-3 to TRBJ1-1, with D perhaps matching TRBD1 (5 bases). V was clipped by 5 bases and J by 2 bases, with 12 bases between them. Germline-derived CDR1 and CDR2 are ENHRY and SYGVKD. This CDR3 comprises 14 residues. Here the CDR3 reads CAISPQGTNTEAFF. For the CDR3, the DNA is TGTGCCATCAGTCCCCAGGGCACCAACACTGAAGCTTTCTTT.

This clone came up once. The CDR3 bases are TGTGCCAGCAGTGACCACGGGACAGGGGATTCACCCCTCCACTTT. Its translation is CASSDHGTGDSPLHF. J is TRBJ1-6 and V is TRBV25-1; 10 bases map to TRBD1. V was pared by 3 bases and J by 8 bases, with 4 bases of the junction left unmatched. This CDR3 is built from 15 residues. Per the germline V gene, CDR1 is MGHDK and CDR2 is SYGVNS.

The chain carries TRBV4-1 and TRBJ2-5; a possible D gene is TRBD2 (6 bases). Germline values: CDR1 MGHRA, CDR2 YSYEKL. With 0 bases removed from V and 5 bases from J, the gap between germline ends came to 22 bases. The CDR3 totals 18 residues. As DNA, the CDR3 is TGCGCCAGCAGCCAAGATTCACCGACTAGTTCGTCGCAGGAGACCCAGTACTTC. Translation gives CASSQDSPTSSSQETQYF.

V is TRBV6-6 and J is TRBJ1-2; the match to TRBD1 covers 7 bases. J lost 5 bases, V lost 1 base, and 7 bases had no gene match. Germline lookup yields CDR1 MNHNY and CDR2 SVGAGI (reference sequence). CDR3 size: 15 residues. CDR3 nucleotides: TGTGCCAGCAGTTACTTCCCCCGGGACAGATATGGCTACACCTTC. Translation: CASSYFPRDRYGYTF.

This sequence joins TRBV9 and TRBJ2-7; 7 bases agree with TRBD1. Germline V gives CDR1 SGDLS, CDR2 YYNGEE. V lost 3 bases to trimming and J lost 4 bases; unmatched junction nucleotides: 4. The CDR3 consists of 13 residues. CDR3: CASSGGQPYEQYF. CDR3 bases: TGTGCCAGCAGCGGGGGACAGCCTTACGAGCAGTACTTC.

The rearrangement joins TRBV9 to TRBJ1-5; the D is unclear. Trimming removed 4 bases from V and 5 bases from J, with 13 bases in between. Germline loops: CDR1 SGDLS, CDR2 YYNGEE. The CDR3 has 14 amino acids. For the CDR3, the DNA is TGTGCCAGCAGCTCCCGAGGGATGGATCAGCCCCAGCATTTT. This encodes CASSSRGMDQPQHF.

The CDR3 DNA follows: TGTGCCAGCAGCCCCAGGACAGGGCTATCCTACGAGCAGTACTTC. It specifies CASSPRTGLSYEQYF. This chain uses TRBV7-2 with TRBJ2-7; 8 bases agree with TRBD1. This CDR3 comprises 15 residues. CDR1 and CDR2 (germline): SGHTA, FQGNSA. V dropped 5 bases and J dropped 1; count of bases not matched to a gene: 7. Filled out from reference TRBV7-2 and TRBJ2-7, the complete variable domain reads GAGVSQSPSNKVTEKGKDVELRCDPISGHTALYWYRQSLGQGLEFLIYFQGNSAPDKSGLPSDRFSAERTGGSVSTLTIQRTQQEDSAVYLCASSPRTGLSYEQYFGPGTRLTVT.